What follows is one T cell receptor (beta chain) and its context. The antigen is unknown. The ViraFEST assay expanded antigen-specific CD4+ T cells with viral peptide pools before sequencing. Culture proceeded for about 11 days, and CD4+ T cells were then isolated. Subjects were given two BNT162b2 or mRNA-1273 vaccine doses. On days 3 and 7, fresh IL-2 medium replaced half the medium. The sample originates from a study of vaccination effects on CD4 cells after COVID-19. Study-level background: The median interval between the second dose and post-vaccine sampling was 72 days.

Study-level points and caveats: The study enrolled few convalescent patients and sampled no early post-infection timepoints.

Trimming removed 4 bases at V and 0 bases at J, with 9 bases between. The CDR3 sequence is 15 residues long. Clones were sequenced by immunoSEQ multiplex PCR, and TCRdb holds only the in-frame ones, with some missing. The sample contains fewer than 35,000 clones, around 67% of which appear only once. This clonotype was sampled from a human donor who received a COVID-19 vaccine. The chain combines TRBV23-1 with TRBJ2-2; a weak D match, TRBD1 (6 bases). TRBV23-1 has ORF status, its function being uncertain. The sample in question was CD4+ T cells from PBMCs cultured with HCoV-229E spike peptides, obtained after COVID-19 vaccination. The CDR3 protein is CASSLRTANTGELFF. CDR3 sequence (DNA): TGCGCCAGCAGTCTTAGGACAGCGAACACCGGGGAGCTGTTTTTT.